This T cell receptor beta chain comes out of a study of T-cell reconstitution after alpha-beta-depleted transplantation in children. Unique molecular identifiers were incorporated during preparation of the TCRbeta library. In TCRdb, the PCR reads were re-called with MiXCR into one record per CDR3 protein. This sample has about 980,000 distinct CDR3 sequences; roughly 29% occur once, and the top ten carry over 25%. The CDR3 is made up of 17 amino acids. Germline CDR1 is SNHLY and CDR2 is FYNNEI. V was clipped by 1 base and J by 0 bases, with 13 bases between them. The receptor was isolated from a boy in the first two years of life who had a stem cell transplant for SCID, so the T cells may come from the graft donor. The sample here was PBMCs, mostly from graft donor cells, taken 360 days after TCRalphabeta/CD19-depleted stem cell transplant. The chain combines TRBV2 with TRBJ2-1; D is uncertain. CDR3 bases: TGTGCCAGCAGTGAAGTGTCGCGGATCCTCTCCTACAATGAGCAGTTCTTC. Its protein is CASSEVSRILSYNEQFF. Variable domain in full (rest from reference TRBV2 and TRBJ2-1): EPEVTQTPSHQVTQMGQEVILRCVPISNHLYFYWYRQILGQKVEFLVSFYNNEISEKSEIFDDQFSVERPDGSNFTLKIRSTKLEDSAMYFCASSEVSRILSYNEQFFGPGTRLTVL.